Here is one TCR beta chain with its context. The antigen is unknown. CDR3 length: 16 amino acids. V shed 0 bases and J shed 4 bases, with 13 bases lying between them. The germline V gene has CDR1 MGHRA and CDR2 YSYEKL. The data stem from a study of cytomegalovirus exposure and HLA in healthy donors. Study results and caveats: Segments of the TCR beta V type were, in most cases, productive about 87% or about 30% of the time in an earlier analysis.

PCR amplification relied on 60 Vbeta primers (plus 13 Jbeta primers). The table came from immunoSEQ multiplex PCR; TCRdb's copy has only in-frame clones and leaves some out. The data show about 120,000 clones, roughly 85% seen once. This sequence originates from a woman between 40 and 50 years old in good health and CMV-seropositive. The chain couples TRBV4-1 to TRBJ2-1, with D perhaps TRBD2 (6 bases). Specimen: PBMCs. The CDR3 here is CASSQDPGAIYNEQFF. CDR3 coding DNA: TGCGCCAGCAGCCAAGACCCGGGAGCGATATACAATGAGCAGTTCTTC.